This T cell receptor (beta chain) is drawn from a study of siplizumab effects on memory and regulatory T cells (dated by TCRdb to about 2019). Regarding the research as a whole: The effect of the anti-CD2 antibody siplizumab on alloreactive T-cell subsets was examined in allogeneic mixed lymphocyte reactions constructed from human PBMCs.

A distance of 13 bases separates the germline ends of V and J, which lose 2 bases and 6 bases respectively. Via the germline V gene, CDR1 is SGHTA and CDR2 FQGNSA. CDR3 length: 14 amino acids, cysteine to phenylalanine. The sequence is cut down to CDR3 DNA, 42 bases in frame from base 1. Sorted unstimulated T cells and proliferating T cells recovered from mixed lymphocyte reactions were subjected to TCRbeta CDR3 sequencing. Fresh whole blood from approximately 10 HLA-typed healthy donors was used to isolate PBMCs. To map where alloreactive clones came from, unstimulated CD4+ regulatory T cells were FACS-sorted. Results and caveats for the whole study, not just this receptor: Of the alloreactive CD4+ clones that could be mapped, the Treg-derived share averaged almost 70% with siplizumab compared with about 27% in control reactions. For roughly 80-97% of proliferating CD4+ or CD8+ clones, no naive or memory phenotype could be assigned. The suppressive function of proliferating Tregs from siplizumab cultures was not functionally confirmed. Because sequences at frequencies below about 10^-5 were poorly captured, only a minor fraction of alloreactive clones could be mapped back to unstimulated subsets. The cumulative frequency of alloreactive sequences that could be traced back to unstimulated CD4+ memory T cells was significantly reduced by siplizumab. Unstimulated naive T cells appeared more diverse than memory T cells, and naive cells seemed to contribute substantially to the alloresponse.

The receptor library was made with the immunoSEQ multiplex PCR assay. Each sample had about 10^5 TCR templates assayed by the deep sequencing platform. Genomic DNA extracted from sorted T cells was the material used for TCRbeta CDR3 sequencing. The paper's processing steps were these. The R programming language was used for clonal analysis of TCRbeta CDR3 data. Unstimulated samples were compared with post-reaction CFSE-low samples to define alloreactive CD4+ and CD8+ clones. Regulatory or non-regulatory origin of alloreactive CD4+ clones was assigned by matching sequences to the sorted unstimulated Treg and non-Treg repertoires. TCRdb limited this immuneACCESS table to in-frame rearrangements with V and J called. A share of clones is missing; checked studies link under half to unresolved V genes, and the rest is unexplained. V and J calls and clone size are those listed in that table; D and trimming were worked out from the DNA. The sample yields 90,000 to 110,000 clones; about 91% were counted once. The ten largest clones add up to about 0.75% of the sample.

For this clone: The specificity of this receptor is unknown. Base qualities are not at hand, and no much larger clone is one base apart.

The sequencing sample was made of Tregs sorted from blood. The chain was built from TRBV7-2 and TRBJ1-2, with TRBD1 tentatively as D gene (6 bases match). This receptor was obtained from a human donor in good health. CDR3 loop: CASSLQQGGNGYTF. The sequenced DNA is TGTGCCAGCAGCTTACAACAGGGTGGGAATGGCTACACCTTC. Joined to the reference TRBV7-2 and TRBJ1-2 proteins, this CDR3 gives the full variable domain: GAGVSQSPSNKVTEKGKDVELRCDPISGHTALYWYRQSLGQGLEFLIYFQGNSAPDKSGLPSDRFSAERTGGSVSTLTIQRTQQEDSAVYLCASSLQQGGNGYTFGSGTRLTVV.